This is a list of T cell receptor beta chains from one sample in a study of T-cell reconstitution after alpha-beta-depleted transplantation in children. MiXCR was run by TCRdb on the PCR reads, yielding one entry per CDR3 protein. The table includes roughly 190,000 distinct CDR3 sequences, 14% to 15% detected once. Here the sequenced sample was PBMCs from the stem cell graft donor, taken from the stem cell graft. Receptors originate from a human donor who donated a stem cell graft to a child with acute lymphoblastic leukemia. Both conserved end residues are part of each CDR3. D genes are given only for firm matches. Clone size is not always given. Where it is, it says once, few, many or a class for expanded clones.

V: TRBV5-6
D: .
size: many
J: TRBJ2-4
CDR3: CASSLVQGGNIQYF
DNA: TGTGCCAGCAGCTTGGTTCAAGGGGGGAACATTCAGTACTTC

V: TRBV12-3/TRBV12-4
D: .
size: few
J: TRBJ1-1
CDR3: CASSLGEVNTEAFF
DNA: TGTGCCAGCAGTTTAGGTGAGGTGAACACTGAAGCTTTCTTT

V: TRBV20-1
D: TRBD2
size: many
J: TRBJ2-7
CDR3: CSASPGTSGREQYF
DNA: TGCAGTGCTAGCCCCGGGACTAGCGGACGCGAGCAGTACTTC

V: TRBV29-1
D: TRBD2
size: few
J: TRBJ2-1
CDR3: CSGKASGDLISYNEQFF
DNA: TGCAGCGGAAAGGCTAGCGGTGATTTGATCTCCTACAATGAGCAGTTCTTC

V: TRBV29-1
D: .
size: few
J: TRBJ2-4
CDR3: CSVERVQGEAQYF
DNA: TGCAGCGTTGAACGGGTTCAGGGGGAGGCGCAGTACTTC

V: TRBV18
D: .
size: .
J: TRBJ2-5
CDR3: CASSPQGGVETQYF
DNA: TGTGCCAGCTCACCCCAGGGCGGCGTGGAGACCCAGTACTTC

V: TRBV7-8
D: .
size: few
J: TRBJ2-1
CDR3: CASSSRFGAGAFF
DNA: .

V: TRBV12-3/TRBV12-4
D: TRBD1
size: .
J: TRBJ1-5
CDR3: CASSPTGGSNQPQHF
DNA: TGTGCCAGCAGCCCGACAGGGGGGAGCAATCAGCCCCAGCATTTT

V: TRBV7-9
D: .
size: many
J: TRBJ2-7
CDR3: CASSPDTPYEQYF
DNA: TGTGCCAGCAGCCCCGACACCCCCTACGAGCAGTACTTC

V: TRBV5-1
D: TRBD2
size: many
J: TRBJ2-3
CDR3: CASSFGTSGEGDTQYF
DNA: TGCGCCAGCAGCTTTGGAACTAGCGGGGAAGGGGATACGCAGTATTTT

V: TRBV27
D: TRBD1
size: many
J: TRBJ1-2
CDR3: CASARTGGALNYGYTF
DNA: TGTGCCAGCGCCCGGACAGGGGGAGCTCTTAACTATGGCTACACCTTC

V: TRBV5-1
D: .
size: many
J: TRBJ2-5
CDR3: CASSIGGFGETQYF
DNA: TGCGCCAGCAGCATAGGGGGATTCGGAGAGACCCAGTACTTC

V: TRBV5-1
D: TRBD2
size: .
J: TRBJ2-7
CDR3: CASSLPERGSYEQYF
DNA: TGCGCCAGCAGCTTGCCCGAGCGGGGCTCCTACGAGCAGTACTTC